This TCR beta chain came from a study of OX40 agonist ivuxolimab in advanced cancers. Across the study: The eligibility criteria allowed prior anti-PD-1, anti-PD-L1 or anti-CTLA-4 therapy, and 40% had some.

V was pared by 0 bases and J by 4 bases, with 9 bases between. CDR3 length: 15 amino acids. Germline loops: CDR1 MNHEY, CDR2 SVGAGI. With regard to this clone: What it binds is not known.

Study conclusions and caveats: At doses 0.1 to 3.0 mg/kg, CD4+ and CD8+ clones expanded.

Patients with autoimmune history or systemic immunosuppression were excluded. Collection of blood occurred at baseline, at cycle 4 day 1, and at cycle 7 day 1. The table came from immunoSEQ multiplex PCR; TCRdb's copy has only in-frame clones and leaves some out. The sample has fewer than 200,000 clones; roughly 94% are singletons. The chain joins TRBV6-5 to TRBJ1-4; no clear D gene. Sequenced here: CD4+ or CD8+ T cells sorted from blood, sampled in a trial of the OX40 agonist ivuxolimab. This TCR derives from an adult with an advanced solid tumor such as melanoma, head and neck, liver or kidney cancer. The CDR3 protein is CASSYSGSLNEKLFF. For the CDR3, the DNA is TGTGCCAGCAGTTACTCGGGCAGCCTTAATGAAAAACTGTTTTTT.